Below, 20 T cell receptor beta chains from the same sample are listed, as sequenced in a study of blood T cell repertoires in COVID-19. The repertoire was sequenced with immunoSEQ multiplex PCR; TCRdb's copy has only in-frame clones and lacks some. The data hold just over 250,000 clones, with about 89% observed a single time. Input material: peripheral blood. Receptors were obtained from a man aged 40-50 years who had recovered from COVID-19.

V is TRBV10-2 and J is TRBJ1-1; TRBD1 aligns across 7 bases. CDR3 length: 16 amino acids. CDR1 is WSHSY, CDR2 SAAADI, per germline. J gave up 5 bases and V 3 bases, and 12 bases lay outside the gene matches. CDR3 bases: TGCGCCAGCAGTGATGTCATCAGGGGGAGAGAGACTGAAGCTTTCTTT. It codes for CASSDVIRGRETEAFF.

The chain has TRBV4-3 and TRBJ2-1, with TRBD2 matching over 10 bases. After removal of 2 bases from V and 9 bases from J, the junction contained 7 bases not matched to a gene. Germline V gives CDR1 LGHNA, CDR2 YSLEER. This CDR3 comprises 15 residues. CDR3 in amino acids: CASSQLAGGVGEQFF. CDR3 DNA: TGCGCCAGCAGCCAATTAGCGGGGGGAGTGGGTGAGCAGTTCTTC.

V gene TRBV6-6 combines with J gene TRBJ2-1, with 8 bases lining up with TRBD2. Losses at the gene ends were 0 bases for V and 9 bases for J; bases not matched to a gene: 10. The CDR3 loop spans 16 amino acids. CDR1 and CDR2 (germline): MNHNY, SVGAGI (reference sequence). In nucleotides, the CDR3 is TGTGCCAGCAGTTACTCGTCAACGGGGGGGCCGGGTGAGCAGTTCTTC. Translating it yields CASSYSSTGGPGEQFF.

The chain uses TRBV5-4 and TRBJ2-2; a weak D match, TRBD2 (5 bases). The CDR3 covers 15 residues. The germline gives CDR1 SGHNT, CDR2 YYREEE (reference sequence). V shed 1 base and J shed 6 bases, with 13 bases lying between them. CDR3 sequence (DNA): TGTGCCAGCAGCTTGATGGGAGTTACTTCCGGGGAGCTGTTTTTT. It specifies CASSLMGVTSGELFF.

J is TRBJ1-4 and V is TRBV4-1; possible D gene TRBD1, 5 bases. The CDR3 totals 14 residues. Germline lookup yields CDR1 MGHRA and CDR2 YSYEKL. Deletions cut 4 bases from V and 10 bases from J, with 16 bases between. In DNA form, the CDR3 reads TGCGCCAGCAGCCCTCGACAGTCGGAGGGAAAACTGTTTTTT. Protein product: CASSPRQSEGKLFF.

The rearrangement joins TRBV5-5 to TRBJ1-2, with 8 bases identical to TRBD1. Germline V lookup: CDR1 SGHKS, CDR2 YYEKEE (reference sequence). CDR3 length: 15 amino acids. V shed 0 bases, J shed 8 bases, and the junction held 9 bases outside the gene matches. CDR3 protein: CASSLGTGTGFGYTF. CDR3 DNA: TGTGCCAGCAGCTTGGGCACCGGGACAGGATTCGGCTACACCTTC.

This clone showed up just a few times. This chain joins TRBV6-2 or TRBV6-3 and TRBJ2-1; tentative D call: TRBD2 (6 bases). CDR3 length: 15 residues. Germline V lookup: CDR1 MNHEY, CDR2 SVGEGT. Trimming pared 4 bases from V and 5 bases from J, leaving 15 bases between. Written as DNA, the CDR3 is TGTGCCAGCAGTTGGGGGAGGACCTGGGACAATGAGCAGTTCTTC. This gives the protein CASSWGRTWDNEQFF.

This chain links TRBV7-9 with TRBJ2-7, with 9 bases that match TRBD2. The J segment lost 6 bases and the V segment lost 1 base, leaving 7 bases of the junction unmatched. The CDR3 is 15 amino acids. Germline V gene data show CDR1 as SEHNR and CDR2 as FQNEAQ (reference sequence). CDR3 bases: TGTGCCAGCAGCTTAGGCGGGAGGGCCTTTTTCGAGCAGTACTTC. Its protein product is CASSLGGRAFFEQYF.

Of note for this clone: At one of its ends the junction is not consistent with the germline gene, which may arise from a read error. The CDR3: CVSSESRRPYEQYF. The CDR3 coding sequence is TGCGTCAGCAGTGAGTCGAGGCGTCCCTACGAGCAGTACTTC. The chain is built from TRBV10-1 and TRBJ2-7; D gene uncertain. From germline, CDR1 is WNHNN and CDR2 SYGVQD (reference sequence). The CDR3 consists of 14 residues.

The rearrangement links TRBV10-3 to TRBJ1-6; unclear D gene. The CDR3 is 14 residues long. Germline V gene lookup returns CDR1 ENHRY and CDR2 SYGVKD. Deletions cut 7 bases from V and 7 bases from J, with 14 bases between. The CDR3 loop reads CAIKKDSLNSPLHF. The CDR3 nucleotides read TGTGCCATCAAAAAAGACTCCCTAAATTCACCCCTCCACTTT.

V is TRBV10-3 and J is TRBJ2-1, with 9 nucleotides matching TRBD2. The V and J ends lost 5 bases and 9 bases, in that order; junction bases with no gene match: 11. The CDR3 is 15 amino acids. Germline lookup yields CDR1 ENHRY and CDR2 SYGVKD. The CDR3 DNA reads as TGTGCCATCAGTTCTACCGGGACTAGCAGGGTTGAGCAGTTCTTC. Translation gives CAISSTGTSRVEQFF.

Here the CDR3 reads CASRTSGGAPYNEQFF. The CDR3 nucleotides are TGCGCCAGCAGAACTAGCGGGGGGGCCCCCTACAATGAGCAGTTCTTC. The chain recombines TRBV10-2 with TRBJ2-1; 13 bases align to TRBD2. Looked up from germline, CDR1 is WSHSY and CDR2 is SAAADI. This CDR3 has 16 amino acids. Trimming cost V 6 bases and J 2 bases; bases outside gene matches: 4.

In nucleotides, the CDR3 is TGTGCCAGCAGCACAAACGAAGAAAAACTGTTTTTT. Protein product: CASSTNEEKLFF. The chain has TRBV2 and TRBJ1-4; D gene ambiguous. Germline-derived CDR1 and CDR2 are SNHLY and FYNNEI. Trimming stripped 6 bases from V and 8 bases from J, with 10 bases between. The CDR3 runs to 12 residues.

The J gene is TRBJ1-5, the V gene TRBV19; 7 bases are a match to TRBD1. This CDR3 is 15 amino acids long. Trimming removed 3 bases from V and 6 bases from J; junction bases left unmatched: 8. Per germline, CDR1 LNHDA and CDR2 SQIVND (reference sequence). For the CDR3, the DNA is TGTGCCAGTAGTATTGACAGGGCGTGGACTCAGCCCCAGCATTTT. Protein: CASSIDRAWTQPQHF. The complete variable domain, with remaining parts taken from reference TRBV19 and TRBJ1-5, reads DGGITQSPKYLFRKEGQNVTLSCEQNLNHDAMYWYRQDPGQGLRLIYYSQIVNDFQKGDIAEGYSVSREKKESFPLTVTSAQKNPTAFYLCASSIDRAWTQPQHFGDGTRLSIL.

DNA for the CDR3: TGTGCCATCAGGGTAGCGGGTGCTAGCACAGATACGCAGTATTTT. Its protein is CAIRVAGASTDTQYF. The chain couples TRBV10-3 to TRBJ2-3, with TRBD2 identical over 7 bases. This CDR3 has 15 amino acids. The J segment lost 0 bases and the V segment lost 6 bases, leaving 6 bases of the junction unmatched. The germline V gene encodes CDR1 ENHRY and CDR2 SYGVKD.

The chain joins TRBV18 to TRBJ2-1, with 10 nucleotides matching TRBD2. V dropped 1 base and J dropped 12; count of bases not matched to a gene: 3. There are 13 residues in the CDR3. Germline values: CDR1 KGHSH, CDR2 LQKENI. The CDR3 DNA follows: TGTGCCAGCTCACCACAGCGGGGGGGCCTGCAGTTCTTC. As protein: CASSPQRGGLQFF.

The chain has TRBV10-3 and TRBJ2-3; 7 bases align to TRBD2. CDR1 and CDR2 (germline): ENHRY, SYGVKD. The CDR3 runs 17 residues. The ends lost 4 bases at V and 5 bases at J; junction bases unmatched: 15. This CDR3 is CAISGGGGSPRGDTQYF. For the CDR3, the DNA is TGTGCCATCAGTGGTGGCGGCGGGAGCCCCCGAGGAGATACGCAGTATTTT.

The chain employs TRBV6-1 and TRBJ2-7; maybe TRBD2 (6 bases). V was pared by 2 bases and J by 3 bases, with 20 bases between. This CDR3 is 17 amino acids long. CDR1 and CDR2 (germline): MNHNS, SASEGT. The CDR3 loop is CASSESQAGQKVYEQYF. Written as DNA, the CDR3 is TGTGCCAGCAGTGAATCGCAGGCGGGGCAGAAGGTCTACGAGCAGTACTTC.

The rearrangement links TRBV3-1 (or the pseudogene TRBV3-2) to TRBJ2-7; D is perhaps TRBD1 (7 bases). The CDR3 runs to 13 residues. Germline CDR1 is LGHDT and CDR2 is YNNKEL (reference sequence). Trimming shortened V by 5 bases and J by 6 bases, and 14 bases separated the two germline ends. In DNA form, the CDR3 reads TGTGCCAGCAGCTCCAGGGGGGAGGTCGAGCAGTACTTC. It translates to CASSSRGEVEQYF.

V gene TRBV2 combines with J gene TRBJ1-1; D is perhaps TRBD1 (6 bases). Germline lookup yields CDR1 SNHLY and CDR2 FYNNEI. The CDR3 loop spans 14 amino acids. The germline V and J ends were trimmed by 6 bases and 7 bases, with 18 bases remaining between them. CDR3 coding DNA: TGTGCCAGCAGCCTTAAAGGGGGGGGAGGTGAAGCTTTCTTT. This codes for CASSLKGGGGEAFF.